This T cell receptor beta chain was sequenced for a study of long-term antiretroviral therapy in people with HIV. Running of the v3.0 immunoSEQ assay took place at survey level. Data came from immunoSEQ multiplex PCR; TCRdb stores just in-frame clones and leaves some out. The sample records some 40,000 clones, 86% being singletons. A remark on this clone: Its antigen is currently unknown.

Every participant gave one or more pre-ART and two or more post-ART PBMC samples. Overall study findings and caveats: Among HIV repertoires, CDR3 length ranges were narrower than those of controls. Before ART, certain clones expanded, and these dominated the repertoire at all time points.

This clonotype originated in a woman aged 45 to 65 with HIV. This specimen was unsorted PBMCs, taken 1.2 years after starting antiretroviral therapy.

In nucleotides, the CDR3 is TGTGCCAGCAGTTTATCAGGCCAGGGGGGCTCCTACGAGCAGTACTTC. Protein: CASSLSGQGGSYEQYF. The genes are TRBV27 and TRBJ2-7, with a tentative D call TRBD1 (7 bases). The V end lost 0 bases, the J end lost 0 bases, and 12 bases lay between the germline ends. Germline V gene sequence: CDR1 MNHEY, CDR2 SMNVEV (reference sequence). The length of the CDR3 is 16 residues.